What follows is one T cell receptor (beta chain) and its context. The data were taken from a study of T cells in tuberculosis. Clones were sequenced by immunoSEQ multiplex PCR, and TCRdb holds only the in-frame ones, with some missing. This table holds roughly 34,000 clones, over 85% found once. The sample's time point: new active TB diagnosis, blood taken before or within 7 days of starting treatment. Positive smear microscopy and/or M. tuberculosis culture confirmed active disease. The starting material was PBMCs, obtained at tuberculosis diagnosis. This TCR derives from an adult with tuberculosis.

CDR3 sequence (DNA): TGCGCCAGCAGTGAGTGGACAGGTCCCGAGGAGACCCAGTACTTC. This encodes CASSEWTGPEETQYF. This rearrangement joins TRBV10-1 to TRBJ2-5; 7 bases align to TRBD1. V was pared by 1 base and J by 5 bases, with 7 bases of the junction left unmatched. The CDR3 loop spans 15 amino acids. Germline assignment: CDR1 WNHNN and CDR2 SYGVQD (reference sequence).